This TCR beta chain is from a study of cytomegalovirus exposure and HLA in healthy donors. Study findings and constraints: Cytomegalovirus-associated status was assigned to fewer than 200 TCR beta chains.

CDR1 is MNHEY, CDR2 SVGAGI, per germline. V trimming: 5 bases; J trimming: 4 bases; junction bases outside the gene matches: 9. CDR3 length: 15 amino acids. Points on this clone: The antigen is not known.

Some clones are missing from TCRdb's copy, which holds only in-frame ones; the method was immunoSEQ multiplex PCR. Here the sample spans 80,000 to 90,000 clones, about 96% being singletons. Donors came from a validation cohort of about 120 subjects, distinct from the first 666-subject cohort. V and J are TRBV6-5 and TRBJ2-3; 7 bases are shared with TRBD1. This clonotype was sampled from a man younger than 35 in good health and CMV-seronegative. Sample: PBMCs. The CDR3 protein is CASSPGQRDSDTQYF. The CDR3 nucleotides are TGTGCCAGCAGTCCGGGACAGAGAGATTCAGATACGCAGTATTTT.